Following are 6 T cell receptor beta chains from one sample sequenced in a study of T cell responses to AZD1222 COVID-19 vaccine. Repertoires were generated with immunoSEQ multiplex PCR, while TCRdb's copy carries only in-frame clones and drops some. The sample consists of hundreds of thousands of clones, approximately 94% of them appearing once. Source: peripheral blood, taken on day 0 of MenACWY control vaccination. These receptors all stem from an adult in good health.

This clone was seen a few times. The V call is TRBV6-5, the J call TRBJ1-5; TRBD1 might be the D (5 bases). This CDR3 comprises 13 residues. Germline V CDR1 and CDR2: MNHEY, SVGAGI. V was trimmed by 8 bases and J by 4 bases, leaving 12 bases between them. CDR3 DNA sequence: TGTGCCAGCCGGGGGGAGATAAATCAGCCCCAGCATTTT. Its protein is CASRGEINQPQHF.

Worth noting for this clone: Mismatch with germline at one junction end may stem from a read error. This chain uses TRBV24-1 with TRBJ1-2; 7 nucleotides agree with TRBD1. CDR1 KGHDR and CDR2 SFDVKD come from the germline V gene. The CDR3 runs 13 residues. CDR3 sequence reads: CAVRDSSNYGYIF. CDR3 nucleotide sequence: TGTGCCGTCCGGGACAGTTCTAACTATGGCTACATCTTC.

The V call is TRBV19, the J call TRBJ1-1; 8 bases agree with TRBD1. The V gene end was trimmed by 3 bases and the J gene end by 4 bases; junction bases not matched to a gene: 7. CDR3 length: 15 amino acids. Germline assignment: CDR1 LNHDA and CDR2 SQIVND (reference sequence). CDR3 sequence (DNA): TGTGCCAGTAGTATCCCCCAAACAGGGGGCACTGAAGCTTTCTTT. Translating it yields CASSIPQTGGTEAFF.

CDR3 DNA: TGTGCCAGCAGACCGACAGGGGTTGGGACTGAAGCTTTCTTT. As protein: CASRPTGVGTEAFF. The chain uses TRBV28 and TRBJ1-1; TRBD1 aligns across 8 bases. The CDR3 totals 14 residues. Germline values: CDR1 MDHEN, CDR2 SYDVKM. J lost 5 bases, V lost 6 bases, and 8 bases had no gene match.

The chain has TRBV6-5 and TRBJ1-1; 7 bases are a match to TRBD1. CDR1 and CDR2 from the germline V gene are MNHEY and SVGAGI. This CDR3 contains 13 residues. J was trimmed by 4 bases and V by 5 bases; bases with no gene match: 4. The CDR3 sequence: CASSNRGSTEAFF. The CDR3 DNA sequence: TGTGCCAGCAGTAACAGGGGATCCACTGAAGCTTTCTTT.

This chain connects TRBV6-5 to TRBJ2-3, with D unclear. The CDR3 is made up of 14 amino acids. Trimming removed 0 bases from V and 1 base from J, with 5 bases in between. CDR1 is MNHEY and CDR2 is SVGAGI in the germline V gene. The CDR3 DNA is TGTGCCAGCAGTTACTCTGGGGGCACAGATACGCAGTATTTT. Translating gives CASSYSGGTDTQYF.